The sample holds a few counts of the clone carrying this T cell receptor beta chain. CDR1 GTSNPN and CDR2 SVGIG come from the germline V gene (reference sequence). V gave up 1 base and J gave up 5 bases, with 6 bases separating them. The CDR3 runs 13 residues. These data come from a study of Ad26.COV2.S vaccination and SARS-CoV-2 variants. Treatment meaning: over 15 received Ad26.COV2.S at low or high dose, single or two shots; about 5 received placebo; per-sample allocation not given. Sampling was performed 63 days after the first vaccine or placebo injection. Using immunoSEQ multiplex PCR, the repertoire was profiled, and TCRdb retains in-frame clones only, with some absent. Of some 290,000 clones in the sample, 70% to 90% were seen once.

The sequencing here drew on peripheral blood, taken in a trial of Ad26.COV2.S vaccine versus placebo. This TCR was recovered from a person aged 18-60 years who received the Ad26.COV2.S COVID-19 vaccine or a placebo. The rearrangement uses TRBV30 and TRBJ1-6, with TRBD1 as a possible D gene (5 bases). DNA of the CDR3: TGTGCCTGGAGTGGGGGACATAATTCACCCCTCCACTTT. Its protein product is CAWSGGHNSPLHF.